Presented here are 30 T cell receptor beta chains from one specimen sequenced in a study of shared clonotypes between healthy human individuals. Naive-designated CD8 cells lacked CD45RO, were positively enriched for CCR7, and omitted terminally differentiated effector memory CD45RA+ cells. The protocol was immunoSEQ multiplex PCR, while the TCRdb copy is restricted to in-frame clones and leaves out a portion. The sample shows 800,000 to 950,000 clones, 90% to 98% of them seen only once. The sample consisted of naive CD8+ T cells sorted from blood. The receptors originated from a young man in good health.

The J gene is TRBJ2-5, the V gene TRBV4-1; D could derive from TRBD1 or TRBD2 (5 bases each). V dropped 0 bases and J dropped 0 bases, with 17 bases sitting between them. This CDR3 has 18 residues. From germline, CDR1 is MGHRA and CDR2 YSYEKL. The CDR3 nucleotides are TGCGCCAGCAGCCAAGAGCATCGGGACGGCAGTAACCAAGAGACCCAGTACTTC. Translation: CASSQEHRDGSNQETQYF.

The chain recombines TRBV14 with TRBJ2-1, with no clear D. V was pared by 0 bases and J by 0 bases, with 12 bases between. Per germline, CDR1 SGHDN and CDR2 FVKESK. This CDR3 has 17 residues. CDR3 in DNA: TGTGCCAGCAGCCAAGATTGGAGCGCGAGCTCCTACAATGAGCAGTTCTTC. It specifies CASSQDWSASSYNEQFF.

Here the CDR3 DNA reads TGCGCCAGCAGCATAGGTGGACCCGTGTCCTACAATGAGCAGTTCTTC. This sequence encodes CASSIGGPVSYNEQFF. This chain links TRBV4-1 with TRBJ2-1; D is undetermined. There are 16 residues in the CDR3. CDR1 and CDR2 (germline): MGHRA, YSYEKL. Deletions cut 5 bases from V and 1 base from J, with 15 bases between.

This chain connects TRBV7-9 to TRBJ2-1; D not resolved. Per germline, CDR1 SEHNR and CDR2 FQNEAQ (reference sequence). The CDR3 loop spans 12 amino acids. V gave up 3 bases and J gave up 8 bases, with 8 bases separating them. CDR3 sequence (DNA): TGTGCCAGCAGCTTCTGGGATGATGAGCAGTTCTTC. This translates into CASSFWDDEQFF.

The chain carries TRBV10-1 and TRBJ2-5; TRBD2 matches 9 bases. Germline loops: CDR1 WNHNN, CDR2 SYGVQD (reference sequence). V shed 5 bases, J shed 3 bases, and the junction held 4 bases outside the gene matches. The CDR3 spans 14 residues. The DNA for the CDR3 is TGCGCCAGCAGTCCAGCGGGAGGCGAAGAGACCCAGTACTTC. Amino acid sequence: CASSPAGGEETQYF.

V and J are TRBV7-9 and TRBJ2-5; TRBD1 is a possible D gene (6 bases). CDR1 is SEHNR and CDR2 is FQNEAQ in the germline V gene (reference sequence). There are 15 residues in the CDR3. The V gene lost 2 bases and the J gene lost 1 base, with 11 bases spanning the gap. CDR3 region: CASSLLDSLQETQYF. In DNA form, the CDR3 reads TGTGCCAGCAGCTTACTGGACAGCCTCCAAGAGACCCAGTACTTC.

CDR3 nucleotides: TGCGCCAGCAGCTCCTTAAGCGGAGAGATAAACAATGAGCAGTTCTTC. Translating it yields CASSSLSGEINNEQFF. The chain carries TRBV5-1 and TRBJ2-1, with a possible D match to TRBD2 (5 bases). The CDR3 is 16 amino acids. Germline CDR1 and CDR2: SGHRS and YFSETQ. Trimming cost V 3 bases and J 5 bases, with 18 bases left between them.

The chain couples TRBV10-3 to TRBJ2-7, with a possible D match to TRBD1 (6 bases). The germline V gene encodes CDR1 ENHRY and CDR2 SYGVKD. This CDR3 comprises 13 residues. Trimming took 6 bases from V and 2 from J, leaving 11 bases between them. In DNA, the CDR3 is TGTGCCATCAGGTCCGGGACAACCTACGAGCAGTACTTC. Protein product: CAIRSGTTYEQYF.

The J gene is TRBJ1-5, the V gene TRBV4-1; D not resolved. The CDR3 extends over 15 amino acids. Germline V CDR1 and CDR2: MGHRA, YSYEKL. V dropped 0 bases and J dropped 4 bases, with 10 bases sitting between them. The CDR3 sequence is CASSQELIRNQPQHF. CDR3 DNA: TGCGCCAGCAGCCAAGAATTGATTAGGAATCAGCCCCAGCATTTT.

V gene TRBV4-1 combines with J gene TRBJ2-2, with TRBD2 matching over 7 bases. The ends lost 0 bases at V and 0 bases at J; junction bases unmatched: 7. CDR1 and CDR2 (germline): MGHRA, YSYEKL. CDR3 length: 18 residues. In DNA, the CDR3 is TGCGCCAGCAGCCAAGAGGGGGAAGCGGGATCGAACACCGGGGAGCTGTTTTTT. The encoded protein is CASSQEGEAGSNTGELFF.

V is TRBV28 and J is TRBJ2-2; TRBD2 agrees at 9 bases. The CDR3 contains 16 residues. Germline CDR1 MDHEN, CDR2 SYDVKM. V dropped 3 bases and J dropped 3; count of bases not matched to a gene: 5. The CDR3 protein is CASSFAREGHTGELFF. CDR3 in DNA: TGTGCCAGCAGTTTCGCGCGGGAGGGCCACACCGGGGAGCTGTTTTTT.

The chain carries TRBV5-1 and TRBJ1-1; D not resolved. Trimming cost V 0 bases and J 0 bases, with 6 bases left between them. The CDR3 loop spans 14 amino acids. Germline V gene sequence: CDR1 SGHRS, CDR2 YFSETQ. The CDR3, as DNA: TGCGCCAGCAGCTTGGACAGAATGAACACTGAAGCTTTCTTT. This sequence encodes CASSLDRMNTEAFF.

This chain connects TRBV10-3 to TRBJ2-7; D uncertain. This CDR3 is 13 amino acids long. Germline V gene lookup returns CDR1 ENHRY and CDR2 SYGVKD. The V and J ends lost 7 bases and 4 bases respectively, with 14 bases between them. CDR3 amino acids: CAITDSWAYEQYF. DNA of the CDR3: TGTGCCATCACCGACTCCTGGGCGTACGAGCAGTACTTC.

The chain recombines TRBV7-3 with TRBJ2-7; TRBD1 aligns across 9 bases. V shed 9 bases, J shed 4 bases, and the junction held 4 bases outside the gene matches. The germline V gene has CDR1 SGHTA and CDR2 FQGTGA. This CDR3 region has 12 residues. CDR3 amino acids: CARDRGEYEQYF. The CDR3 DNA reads TGTGCCAGGGACAGGGGTGAATACGAGCAGTACTTC.

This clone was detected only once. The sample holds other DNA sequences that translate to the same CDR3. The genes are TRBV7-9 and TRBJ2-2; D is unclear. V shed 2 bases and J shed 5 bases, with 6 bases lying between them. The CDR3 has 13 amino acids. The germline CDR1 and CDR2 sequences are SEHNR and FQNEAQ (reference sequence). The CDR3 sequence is CASSLSLTGELFF. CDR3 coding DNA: TGTGCCAGCAGCTTATCTCTGACCGGGGAGCTGTTTTTT.

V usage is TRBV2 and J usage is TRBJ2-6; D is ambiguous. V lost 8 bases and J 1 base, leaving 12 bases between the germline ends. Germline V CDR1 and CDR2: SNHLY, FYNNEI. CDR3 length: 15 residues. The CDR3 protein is CASLQPSSGANVLTF. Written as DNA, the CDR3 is TGTGCCAGCCTCCAACCCAGTTCTGGGGCCAACGTCCTGACTTTC.

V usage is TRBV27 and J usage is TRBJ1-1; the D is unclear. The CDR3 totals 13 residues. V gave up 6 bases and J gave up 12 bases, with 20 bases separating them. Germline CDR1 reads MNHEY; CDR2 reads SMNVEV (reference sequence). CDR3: CASSPTPSSLSFF. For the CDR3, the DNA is TGTGCCAGCAGCCCAACCCCTTCCTCTCTATCTTTCTTT.

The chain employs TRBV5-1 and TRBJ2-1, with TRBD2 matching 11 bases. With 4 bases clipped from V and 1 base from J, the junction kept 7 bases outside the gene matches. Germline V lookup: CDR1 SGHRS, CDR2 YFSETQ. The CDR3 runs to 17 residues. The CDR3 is CASSPQGLAASYNEQFF. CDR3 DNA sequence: TGCGCCAGCAGCCCTCAGGGACTAGCGGCTTCCTACAATGAGCAGTTCTTC.

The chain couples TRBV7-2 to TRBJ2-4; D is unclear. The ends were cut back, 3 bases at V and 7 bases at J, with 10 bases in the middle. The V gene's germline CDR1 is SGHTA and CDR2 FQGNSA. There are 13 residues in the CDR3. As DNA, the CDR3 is TGTGCCAGCAGCTTGCCTCCTTGGAACATTCAGTACTTC. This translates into CASSLPPWNIQYF.

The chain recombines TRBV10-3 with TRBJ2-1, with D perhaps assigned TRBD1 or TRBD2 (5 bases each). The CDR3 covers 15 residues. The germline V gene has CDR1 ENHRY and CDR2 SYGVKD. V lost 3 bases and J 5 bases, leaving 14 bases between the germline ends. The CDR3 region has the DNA TGTGCCATCAGTGAAATATGGGTGGGGGACAATGAGCAGTTCTTC. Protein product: CAISEIWVGDNEQFF.

The CDR3 DNA sequence: TGTGCCAGCAGTCTAATCCGCCCCACAGATACGCAGTATTTT. This gives the protein CASSLIRPTDTQYF. The chain employs TRBV27 and TRBJ2-3; D not resolved. CDR3 length: 14 residues. Germline V lookup: CDR1 MNHEY, CDR2 SMNVEV (reference sequence). The ends were cut back, 5 bases at V and 2 bases at J, with 11 bases in the middle.

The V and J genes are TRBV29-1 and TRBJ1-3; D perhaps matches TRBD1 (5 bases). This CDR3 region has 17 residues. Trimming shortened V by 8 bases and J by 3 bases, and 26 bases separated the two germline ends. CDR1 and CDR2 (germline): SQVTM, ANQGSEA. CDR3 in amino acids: CSPGGVCSRDSGNTIYF. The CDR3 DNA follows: TGCAGCCCCGGGGGGGTCTGTTCAAGGGATAGTGGAAACACCATATATTTT. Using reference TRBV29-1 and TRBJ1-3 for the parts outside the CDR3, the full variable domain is SAVISQKPSRDICQRGTSLTIQCQVDSQVTMMFWYRQQPGQSLTLIATANQGSEATYESGFVIDKFPISRPNLTFSTLTVSNMSPEDSSIYLCSPGGVCSRDSGNTIYFGEGSWLTVV.

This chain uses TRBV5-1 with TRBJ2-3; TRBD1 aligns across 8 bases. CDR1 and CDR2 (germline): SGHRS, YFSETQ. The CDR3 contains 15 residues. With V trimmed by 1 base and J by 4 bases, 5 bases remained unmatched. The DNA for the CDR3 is TGCGCCAGCAGCTTGACAGGGGGGTCCGCAGATACGCAGTATTTT. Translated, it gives CASSLTGGSADTQYF.

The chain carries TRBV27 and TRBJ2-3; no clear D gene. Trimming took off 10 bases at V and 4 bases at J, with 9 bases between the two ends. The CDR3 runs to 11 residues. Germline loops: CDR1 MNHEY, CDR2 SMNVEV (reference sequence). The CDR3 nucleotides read TGTGCCACCCTCGCGGCAGATACGCAGTATTTT. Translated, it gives CATLAADTQYF.

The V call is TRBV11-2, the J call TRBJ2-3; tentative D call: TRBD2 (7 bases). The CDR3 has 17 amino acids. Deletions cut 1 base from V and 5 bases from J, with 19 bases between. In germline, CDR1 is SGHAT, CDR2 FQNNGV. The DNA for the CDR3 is TGTGCCAGCAGCTTAGGGACGAGGGGGGGCCGAGGAGATACGCAGTATTTT. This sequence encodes CASSLGTRGGRGDTQYF.

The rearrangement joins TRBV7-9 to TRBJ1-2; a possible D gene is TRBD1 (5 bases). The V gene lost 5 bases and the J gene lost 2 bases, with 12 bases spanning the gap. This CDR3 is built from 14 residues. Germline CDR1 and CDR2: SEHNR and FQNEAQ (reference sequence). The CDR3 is CASSTETENYGYTF. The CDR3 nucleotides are TGTGCCAGCAGCACCGAGACAGAGAACTATGGCTACACCTTC.

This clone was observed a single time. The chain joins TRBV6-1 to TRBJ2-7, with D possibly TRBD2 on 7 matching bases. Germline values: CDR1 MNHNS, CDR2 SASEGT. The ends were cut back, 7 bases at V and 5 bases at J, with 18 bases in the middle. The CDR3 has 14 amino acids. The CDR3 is CASIVGGGVDEQYF. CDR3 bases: TGTGCCAGCATCGTGGGAGGGGGGGTTGACGAGCAGTACTTC.

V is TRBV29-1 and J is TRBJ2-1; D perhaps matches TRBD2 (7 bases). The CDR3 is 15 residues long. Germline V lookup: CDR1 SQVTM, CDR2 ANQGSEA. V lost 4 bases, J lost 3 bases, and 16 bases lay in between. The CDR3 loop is CSVVGASGFYNEQFF. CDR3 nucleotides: TGCAGCGTTGTGGGGGCTAGCGGTTTCTACAATGAGCAGTTCTTC.

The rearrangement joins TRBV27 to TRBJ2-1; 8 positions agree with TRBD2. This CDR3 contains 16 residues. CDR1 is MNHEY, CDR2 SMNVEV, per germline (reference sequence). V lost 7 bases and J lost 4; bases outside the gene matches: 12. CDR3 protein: CASNPIGLAEYNEQFF. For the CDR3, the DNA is TGTGCCAGCAACCCCATCGGACTAGCAGAGTACAATGAGCAGTTCTTC.

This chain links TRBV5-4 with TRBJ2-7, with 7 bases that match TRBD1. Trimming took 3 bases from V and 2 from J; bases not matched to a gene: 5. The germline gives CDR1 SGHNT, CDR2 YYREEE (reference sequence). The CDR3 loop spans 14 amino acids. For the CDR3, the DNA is TGTGCCAGCAGCTATACAGGGGCTACCTACGAGCAGTACTTC. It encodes CASSYTGATYEQYF.